The clone carrying this TCR beta chain appeared many times. The antigen remains undetermined. After 5'RACE with constant-segment primers, TCR alpha and TCR beta cDNA libraries carrying sample barcodes and UMIs were obtained. MiXCR, applied by TCRdb to the 5' RACE reads, yields one record per CDR3 protein. The table includes 300,000 to 350,000 distinct CDR3 sequences, just under 20% detected once. CDR3 length: 17 residues. The V and J ends lost 6 bases and 4 bases, in that order; junction bases with no gene match: 15. This record comes from a study of T-cell memory formation after mild COVID-19. Study overall: The two donors had largely donor-specific TCR clusters.

General study points: Specificity for SARS-CoV-2 was not confirmed among the second-wave clones peaking on day 37. Mainly CM and EM harbored the contracting CD4+ clones; mainly EMRA harbored the CD8+ ones.

Material: PBMCs or a T cell subset sorted from them (not recorded which). The chain links TRBV12-3 or TRBV12-4 to TRBJ2-3; 8 positions match TRBD2. The receptor was isolated from a man in his late teens or twenties who had mild COVID-19 (a few samples of this study predate the infection). Cell type and time point are not known. The CDR3 sequence is CASRRGVYGVLADTQYF. In DNA form, the CDR3 reads TGTGCCAGCAGGCGGGGGGTATACGGGGTTCTTGCAGATACGCAGTATTTT.